This T cell receptor (beta chain) originates from a study of shared clonotypes between healthy human individuals. Study summary: Plates per donor: three CD4 naive, three CD4 memory, two CD8 naive, one CD8 memory. The study's findings and limits: The sharing of 4.5% to 6.5% of naive CD4 clonotypes was seen across a handful of donors.

V lost 4 bases and J lost 5; bases outside the gene matches: 8. Germline V gene data show CDR1 as SQVTM and CDR2 as ANQGSEA. This CDR3 comprises 14 residues. Concerning this clone itself: Its cognate antigen is unknown.

In the original processing: ImmunoSEQ output held junction-only sequences without quality scores, so filtering differed. TCRdb keeps only in-frame clones here, not all; method: immunoSEQ multiplex PCR. Clone size and the V and J calls come from that table; the DNA yielded D and trimming. The sample has about 510,000 clones; almost 97% are singletons. The chain is built from TRBV29-1 and TRBJ2-1; 7 positions agree with TRBD2. Material for sequencing was naive CD4+ T cells sorted from blood. Subset denoted: CD45RA+ positively selected. This TCR was sampled from a woman aged 25 to 39 in good health. CDR3 in DNA: TGCAGCGTTGCCTGGCGGGAGCCTCACAATGAGCAGTTCTTC. It specifies CSVAWREPHNEQFF.